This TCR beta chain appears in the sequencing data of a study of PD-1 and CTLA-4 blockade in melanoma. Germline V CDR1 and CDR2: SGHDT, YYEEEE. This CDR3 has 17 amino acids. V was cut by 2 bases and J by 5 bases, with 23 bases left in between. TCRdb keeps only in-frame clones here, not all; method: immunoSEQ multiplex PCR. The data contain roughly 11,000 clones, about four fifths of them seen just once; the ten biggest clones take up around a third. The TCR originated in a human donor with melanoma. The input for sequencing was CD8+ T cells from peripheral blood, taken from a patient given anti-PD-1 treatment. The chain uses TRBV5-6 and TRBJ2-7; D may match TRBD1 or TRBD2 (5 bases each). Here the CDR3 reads CASSLPWGREPGDEQYF. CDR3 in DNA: TGTGCCAGCAGCTTACCTTGGGGCAGGGAGCCCGGCGACGAGCAGTACTTC.